This T cell receptor beta chain was documented in a study of early stage breast cancer tumors. Study-level information: Around 10-fold was the mean read coverage per sample. Broader study findings: Tumor and normal breast were distinguished via blood comparison in about 90% of the 16 patients. Compared with adjacent normal breast tissue, tumors showed 2 to 3-fold greater T cell density and higher clonality.

The data were produced by immunoSEQ multiplex PCR, yet TCRdb's version contains in-frame clones alone and is incomplete. The sample lists roughly 56,000 clones, around 80% occurring once. About this clone: Its cognate antigen is unknown.

Germline V gene lookup returns CDR1 SGHDT and CDR2 YYEEEE. V was clipped by 0 bases and J by 2 bases, with 20 bases between them. The CDR3 is made up of 18 amino acids. Material for sequencing was blood. This TCR was sampled from a person aged 25 to 40 with breast cancer. The rearrangement joins TRBV5-6 to TRBJ2-5; D not resolved. The CDR3 DNA reads TGTGCCAGCAGCTTGGTGGGGTTTAACTTCCCTGGTCAAGAGACCCAGTACTTC. Translated: CASSLVGFNFPGQETQYF.